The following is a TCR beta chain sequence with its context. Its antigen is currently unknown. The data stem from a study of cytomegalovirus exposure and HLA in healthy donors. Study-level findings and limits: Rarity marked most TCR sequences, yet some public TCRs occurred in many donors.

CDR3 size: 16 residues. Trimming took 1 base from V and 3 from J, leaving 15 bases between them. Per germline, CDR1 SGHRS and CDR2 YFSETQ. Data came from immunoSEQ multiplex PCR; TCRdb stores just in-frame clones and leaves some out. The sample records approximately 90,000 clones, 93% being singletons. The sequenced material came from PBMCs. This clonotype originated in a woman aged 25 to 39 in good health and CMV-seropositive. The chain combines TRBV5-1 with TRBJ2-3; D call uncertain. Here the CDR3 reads CASSLWASVKTDTQYF. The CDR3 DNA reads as TGCGCCAGCAGCTTGTGGGCGTCCGTAAAGACAGATACGCAGTATTTT.